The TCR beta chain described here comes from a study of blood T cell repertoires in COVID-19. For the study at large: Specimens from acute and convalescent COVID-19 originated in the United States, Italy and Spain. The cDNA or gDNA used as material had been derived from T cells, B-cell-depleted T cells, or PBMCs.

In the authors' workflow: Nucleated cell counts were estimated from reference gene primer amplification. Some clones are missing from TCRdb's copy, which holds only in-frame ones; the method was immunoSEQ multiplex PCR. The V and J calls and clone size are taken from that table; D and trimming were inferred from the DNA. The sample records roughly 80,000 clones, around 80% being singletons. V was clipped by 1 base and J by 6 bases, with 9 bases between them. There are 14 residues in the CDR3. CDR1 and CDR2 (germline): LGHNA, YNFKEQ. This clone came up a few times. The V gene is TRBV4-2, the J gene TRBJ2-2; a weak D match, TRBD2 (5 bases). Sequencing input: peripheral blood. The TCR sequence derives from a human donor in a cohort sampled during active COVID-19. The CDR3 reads CASSQVLGSGELFF. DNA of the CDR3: TGTGCCAGCAGCCAAGTACTAGGATCCGGGGAGCTGTTTTTT.